The rows below give T cell receptor beta chains drawn from one sample of a study of shared clonotypes between healthy human individuals. TCRdb's copy holds only in-frame clones and misses some; the assay was immunoSEQ multiplex PCR. The data contain a few million clones, about 94% of them seen just once; the ten biggest clones take up 1.5% to 2%. The specimen sequenced was naive CD8+ T cells from PBMCs. The receptors shown here come from a man between 18 and 35 years old in good health. Some clones in this sample may be carry-over from other donors' samples. The CDR3 runs from the conserved cysteine through the conserved F or W. A D gene is named only where the DNA matches it firmly. Clone size is shown for a subset of rows, as once, few, many or a class of expanded clone.

D: NA; V: TRBV6-5; J: TRBJ2-5; size: NA; DNA: TGTGCCAGCAGTTCCTGGACGGGGGAGACCCAGTACTTC; CDR3: CASSSWTGETQYF
D: NA; V: TRBV2; J: TRBJ2-4; size: NA; DNA: TGTGCCAGCAGTGTATTCCCCGGATCCAAAAACATTCAGTACTTC; CDR3: CASSVFPGSKNIQYF
D: NA; V: TRBV6-4; J: TRBJ2-7; size: NA; DNA: TGTGCCAGCAGTGACTCGAGTAAGGACGGGAACGAGCAGTACTTC; CDR3: CASSDSSKDGNEQYF
D: TRBD2; V: TRBV7-3; J: TRBJ2-2; size: NA; DNA: TGTGCCAGCAGAGAGGGACTAAACACCGGGGAGCTGTTTTTT; CDR3: CASREGLNTGELFF
D: NA; V: TRBV27; J: TRBJ1-5; size: NA; DNA: TGTGCCAGCAGTTTAAAGGTCAATAGCAATCAGCCCCAGCATTTT; CDR3: CASSLKVNSNQPQHF
D: NA; V: TRBV9; J: TRBJ2-7; size: NA; DNA: TGTGCCAGCAGCGTAGACTACACCTCCTACGAGCAGTACTTC; CDR3: CASSVDYTSYEQYF
D: NA; V: TRBV7-9; J: TRBJ2-7; size: NA; DNA: TGTGCCAGCAGCCCGGGACTTTTCTACGAGCAGTACTTC; CDR3: CASSPGLFYEQYF
D: TRBD1; V: TRBV9; J: TRBJ1-4; size: few; DNA: TGTGCCAGCAGTGAGCGAGGGGGCAGCGAAAAACTGTTTTTT; CDR3: CASSERGGSEKLFF
D: NA; V: TRBV28; J: TRBJ1-2; size: NA; DNA: TGTGCCAGCAGCCGTCCACAGGGCGGGTATGGCTACACCTTC; CDR3: CASSRPQGGYGYTF
D: TRBD1; V: TRBV11-2; J: TRBJ2-4; size: NA; DNA: TGTGCCAGCAGACCCGCCACAGGGGACAACATTCAGTACTTC; CDR3: CASRPATGDNIQYF
D: TRBD2; V: TRBV29-1; J: TRBJ2-3; size: NA; DNA: TGCAGCGTTGAAGATTCCGCATTGACTAGCGGTATAGATACGCAGTATTTT; CDR3: CSVEDSALTSGIDTQYF
D: NA; V: TRBV23-1; J: TRBJ1-1; size: NA; DNA: TGCGCCAGCAGTCAATTCCCCCCAGGGCCATGCACTGAAGCTTTCTTT; CDR3: CASSQFPPGPCTEAFF
D: NA; V: TRBV5-5; J: TRBJ1-4; size: NA; DNA: TGTGCCAGCAGCTTGGGACGGGGCTCACTGTTTTTT; CDR3: CASSLGRGSLFF
D: NA; V: TRBV6-5; J: TRBJ2-5; size: NA; DNA: TGTGCCAGCAGTTACGGCCAGCCTACTATCCAAGAGACCCAGTACTTC; CDR3: CASSYGQPTIQETQYF
D: TRBD2; V: TRBV6-6; J: TRBJ2-2; size: few; DNA: TGTGCCAGCAGTTGGGGACTAGCGGGAGTCACCGGGGAGCTGTTTTTT; CDR3: CASSWGLAGVTGELFF
D: NA; V: TRBV10-1; J: TRBJ2-7; size: NA; DNA: TGCGCCAGCAGTGCCTCCTACGAGCAGTACTTC; CDR3: CASSASYEQYF
D: NA; V: TRBV28; J: TRBJ2-1; size: NA; DNA: TGTGCCAGCAGTTCGACCAACTGGGGGAATGAGCAGTTCTTC; CDR3: CASSSTNWGNEQFF
D: NA; V: TRBV28; J: TRBJ1-4; size: NA; DNA: TGTGCCAGCAGTTTTAGCAGGGTAGTTGAAAAACTGTTTTTT; CDR3: CASSFSRVVEKLFF
D: NA; V: TRBV27; J: TRBJ2-7; size: NA; DNA: TGTGCCAGCAGTTTCGGTCAGACAGGTCGAGAAAAGTACTTC; CDR3: CASSFGQTGREKYF
D: NA; V: TRBV15; J: TRBJ1-5; size: NA; DNA: TGTGCCACCAGCTGGGGGGGGACTAATCAGCCCCAGCATTTT; CDR3: CATSWGGTNQPQHF
D: NA; V: TRBV10-2; J: TRBJ2-4; size: few; DNA: TGCGCCAGCAGTGCCGGGACCAAAAACATTCAGTACTTC; CDR3: CASSAGTKNIQYF
D: NA; V: TRBV28; J: TRBJ2-1; size: once; DNA: TGTGCCAGCAGTCTGCAGGGTTTTTCCTACAATGAGCAGTTCTTC; CDR3: CASSLQGFSYNEQFF
D: TRBD2; V: TRBV19; J: TRBJ2-1; size: NA; DNA: TGTGCCAGTAGCGACCATCTAGCGGGAGTCGCCAATGAGCAGTTCTTC; CDR3: CASSDHLAGVANEQFF
D: TRBD1; V: TRBV13; J: TRBJ1-1; size: NA; DNA: TGTGCCAGCAGCCCTACCTCGGGACAGGGTGAGGGGAGCTCTGAAGCTTTCTTT; CDR3: CASSPTSGQGEGSSEAFF
D: NA; V: TRBV7-9; J: TRBJ2-5; size: NA; DNA: TGTGCCAGCAGCCCGCCGTGGGACCAAGAGACCCAGTACTTC; CDR3: CASSPPWDQETQYF
D: NA; V: TRBV19; J: TRBJ2-1; size: NA; DNA: TGTGCCAGTAGTATAGGCGGGTTGGCCTACAATGAGCAGTTCTTC; CDR3: CASSIGGLAYNEQFF
D: NA; V: TRBV29-1; J: TRBJ2-5; size: NA; DNA: TGCAGCGTATTCTCGGGGGCGTGGGAGACCCAGTACTTC; CDR3: CSVFSGAWETQYF
D: TRBD1; V: TRBV28; J: TRBJ2-2; size: NA; DNA: TGTGCCAGCAGTTCCCGGGACAGCTATTACACCGGGGAGCTGTTTTTT; CDR3: CASSSRDSYYTGELFF
D: NA; V: TRBV7-9; J: TRBJ1-1; size: NA; DNA: TGTGCCAGCAGCCGAGACAGGAACACTGAAGCTTTCTTT; CDR3: CASSRDRNTEAFF
D: TRBD1; V: TRBV5-8; J: TRBJ2-7; size: NA; DNA: TGTGCCAGCAGCCTCCAGGGGGCGGGGTACGAGCAGTACTTC; CDR3: CASSLQGAGYEQYF
D: TRBD1; V: TRBV19; J: TRBJ1-6; size: NA; DNA: TGTGCCAGTCTCGGGACAGTCAATTCACCCCTCCACTTT; CDR3: CASLGTVNSPLHF
D: NA; V: TRBV27; J: TRBJ2-7; size: NA; DNA: TGTGCCAGCAGTCTAGCGTCATCCCTCGAGCAGTACTTC; CDR3: CASSLASSLEQYF
D: TRBD1; V: TRBV7-8; J: TRBJ2-1; size: NA; DNA: TGTGCCAGCAGTTTTACGGGACAGCTAAGGGGTGAGCAGTTCTTC; CDR3: CASSFTGQLRGEQFF
D: NA; V: TRBV7-2; J: TRBJ2-7; size: NA; DNA: TGTGCCAGCAGCTTAGAAGCCGTGACCTACGAGCAGTACTTC; CDR3: CASSLEAVTYEQYF
D: TRBD2; V: TRBV13; J: TRBJ2-2; size: NA; DNA: TGTGCCAGCAGCTTATTTATGAAGCGGGAGGGCCTTAGCGGGGAGCTGTTTTTT; CDR3: CASSLFMKREGLSGELFF
D: NA; V: TRBV19; J: TRBJ2-7; size: NA; DNA: TGTGCCAGTAGTATATGGGGGGACGGCTCCTACGAGCAGTACTTC; CDR3: CASSIWGDGSYEQYF
D: NA; V: TRBV7-6; J: TRBJ2-2; size: NA; DNA: TGTGCCAGCAGCTCCCCCCGGGACCCAGGCACCGGGGAGCTGTTTTTT; CDR3: CASSSPRDPGTGELFF
D: TRBD2; V: TRBV27; J: TRBJ2-7; size: NA; DNA: TGTGCCAGCAGTTTATCAGGACTAGCGGGAACCTACGAGCAGTACTTC; CDR3: CASSLSGLAGTYEQYF
D: NA; V: TRBV6-5; J: TRBJ1-1; size: NA; DNA: TGTGCCAGCACCCAAAACCATGAAGCTTTCTTT; CDR3: CASTQNHEAFF
D: TRBD1; V: TRBV19; J: TRBJ2-5; size: NA; DNA: TGTGCCAGTAGTTTCCGGGACAGGGACGAGACCCAGTACTTC; CDR3: CASSFRDRDETQYF
D: NA; V: TRBV9; J: TRBJ2-5; size: NA; DNA: TGTGCCAGCAGCCCAACCGGGGAGACCCAGTACTTC; CDR3: CASSPTGETQYF
D: NA; V: TRBV27; J: TRBJ2-7; size: NA; DNA: TGTGCCAGCAGTACAGGCTTAACCTACGAGCAGTACTTC; CDR3: CASSTGLTYEQYF